This paragraph reports one T cell receptor (beta chain). What it binds is not known. TCRdb reanalysed the 5' RACE reads using MiXCR and keeps one entry per CDR3 protein. The sample has 700,000 or so distinct CDR3 sequences; around 21% are singletons. CDR3 length equals 14 residues. The germline CDR1 and CDR2 sequences are ENHRY and SYGVKD. With V trimmed by 4 bases and J by 5 bases, 6 bases remained unmatched. This sample is drawn from a study of identical twins. The study's findings and limits: For zero-insertion analyses, partial confounding could come from invariant MAIT and iNKT cells. These conclusions were based on statistical analysis (cross-sectional, not following the same donors).

These data are also associated with another study on T cells expressing NK-cell markers.

The TCR was taken from a woman aged 18 to 35 in good health. The chain employs TRBV10-3 and TRBJ2-7; 9 positions match TRBD2. The source material was PBMCs. CDR3 residues: CAISVEVAGDEQYF. In DNA form, the CDR3 reads TGTGCCATCAGTGTGGAAGTAGCGGGAGACGAGCAGTACTTC.